A single T cell receptor (beta chain) is shown here with its context. Uncontrolled infections, pregnancy, lactation or other autoimmune diseases led to patient exclusion. Orbital computed tomography, together with clinical symptoms, serum thyroxine, TRAb and thyroid ultrasound, was used for diagnosis. This sample is drawn from a study of Graves' ophthalmopathy and Graves' hyperthyroidism. TCR beta CDR3 amplification used RNA transcripts. The workflow started with a first-round RT-PCR run with HTBI primers and then moved on to a second-round multiplex PCR. TCRdb reprocessed the multiplex PCR reads with MiXCR, giving one entry per CDR3 protein. The profile covers roughly 480,000 distinct CDR3 sequences, with approximately 15% appearing a single time and roughly 10% taken by the ten largest. The source material was blood. The receptor was derived from a woman in her thirties with Graves' ophthalmopathy.

CDR3 DNA sequence: TGTGCCAGCAGTTTCGGACTGGGCGGGGAGCTGTTTTTT. This gives the protein CASSFGLGGELFF. The V call is TRBV27, the J call TRBJ2-2; maybe TRBD2 (5 bases). Trimming cost V 3 bases and J 7 bases, with 9 bases left between them. This CDR3 is built from 13 residues. Germline V lookup: CDR1 MNHEY, CDR2 SMNVEV (reference sequence).